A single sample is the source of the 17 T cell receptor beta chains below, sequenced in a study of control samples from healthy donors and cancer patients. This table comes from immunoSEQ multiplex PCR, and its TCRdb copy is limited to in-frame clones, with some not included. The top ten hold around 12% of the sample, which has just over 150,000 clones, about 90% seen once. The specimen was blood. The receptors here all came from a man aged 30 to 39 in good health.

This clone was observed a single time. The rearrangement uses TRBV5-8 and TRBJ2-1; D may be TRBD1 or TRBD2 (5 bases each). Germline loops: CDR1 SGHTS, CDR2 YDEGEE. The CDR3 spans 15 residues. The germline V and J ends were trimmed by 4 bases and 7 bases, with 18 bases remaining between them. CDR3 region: CASSPTGSPGNEQFF. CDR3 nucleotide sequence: TGTGCCAGCAGCCCGACGGGATCACCAGGGAATGAGCAGTTCTTC. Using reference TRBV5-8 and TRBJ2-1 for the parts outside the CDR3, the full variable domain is EAGVTQSPTHLIKTRGQQATLRCSPISGHTSVYWYQQALGLGLQFLLWYDEGEERNRGNFPPRFSGRQFPNYSSELNVNALELEDSALYLCASSPTGSPGNEQFFGPGTRLTVL.

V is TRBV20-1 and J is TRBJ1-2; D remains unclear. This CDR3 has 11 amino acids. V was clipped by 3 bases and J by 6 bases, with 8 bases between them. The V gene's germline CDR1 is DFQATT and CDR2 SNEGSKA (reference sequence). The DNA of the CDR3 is TGCAGTGCTAGTATCCGGGATGGCTACACCTTC. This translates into CSASIRDGYTF.

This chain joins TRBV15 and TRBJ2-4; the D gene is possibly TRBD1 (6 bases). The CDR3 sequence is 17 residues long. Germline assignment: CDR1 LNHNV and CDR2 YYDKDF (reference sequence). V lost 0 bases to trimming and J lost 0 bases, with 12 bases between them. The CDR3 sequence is CATSRDHVGQAKNIQYF. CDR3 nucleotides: TGTGCCACCAGCAGAGATCATGTGGGACAAGCCAAAAACATTCAGTACTTC.

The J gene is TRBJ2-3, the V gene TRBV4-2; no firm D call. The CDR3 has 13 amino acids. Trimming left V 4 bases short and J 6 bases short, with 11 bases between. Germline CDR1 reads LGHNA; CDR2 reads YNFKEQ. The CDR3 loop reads CASSLKREDTQYF. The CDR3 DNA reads TGTGCCAGCAGCCTGAAGAGAGAGGATACGCAGTATTTT.

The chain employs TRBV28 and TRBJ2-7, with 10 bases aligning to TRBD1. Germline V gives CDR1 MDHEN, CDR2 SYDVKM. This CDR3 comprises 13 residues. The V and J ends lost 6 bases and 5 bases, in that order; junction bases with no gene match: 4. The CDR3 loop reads CASRTTGGHEQYF. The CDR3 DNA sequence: TGTGCCAGCAGGACGACAGGGGGCCACGAGCAGTACTTC.

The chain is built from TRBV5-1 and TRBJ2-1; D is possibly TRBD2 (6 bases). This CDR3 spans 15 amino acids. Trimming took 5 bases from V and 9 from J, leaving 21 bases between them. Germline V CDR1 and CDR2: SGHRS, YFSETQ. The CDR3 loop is CASRRENAEMGEQFF. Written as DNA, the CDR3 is TGCGCCAGCAGGCGGGAAAATGCGGAGATGGGTGAGCAGTTCTTC. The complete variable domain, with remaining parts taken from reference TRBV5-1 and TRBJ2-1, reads KAGVTQTPRYLIKTRGQQVTLSCSPISGHRSVSWYQQTPGQGLQFLFEYFSETQRNKGNFPGRFSGRQFSNSRSEMNVSTLELGDSALYLCASRRENAEMGEQFFGPGTRLTVL.

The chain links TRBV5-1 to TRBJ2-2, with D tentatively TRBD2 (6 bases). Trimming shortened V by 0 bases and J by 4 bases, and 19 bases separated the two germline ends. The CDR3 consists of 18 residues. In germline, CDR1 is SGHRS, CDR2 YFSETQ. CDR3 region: CASSLGPAGSRSTGELFF. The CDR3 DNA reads TGCGCCAGCAGCTTGGGCCCGGCGGGGTCCCGGAGCACCGGGGAGCTGTTTTTT.

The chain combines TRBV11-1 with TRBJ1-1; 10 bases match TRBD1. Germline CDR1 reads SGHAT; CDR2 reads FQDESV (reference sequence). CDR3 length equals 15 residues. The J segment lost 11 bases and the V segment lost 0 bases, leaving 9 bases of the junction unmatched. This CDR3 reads CASSLAVGQGRKAFF. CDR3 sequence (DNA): TGTGCCAGCAGCTTAGCCGTGGGACAGGGGAGGAAGGCTTTCTTT.

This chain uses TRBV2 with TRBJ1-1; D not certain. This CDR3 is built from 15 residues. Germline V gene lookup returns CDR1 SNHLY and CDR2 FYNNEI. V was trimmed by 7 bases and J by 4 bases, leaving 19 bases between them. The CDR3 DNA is TGTGCCAGCATTTCTAAAACCCCGCGGAGCACTGAAGCTTTCTTT. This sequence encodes CASISKTPRSTEAFF.

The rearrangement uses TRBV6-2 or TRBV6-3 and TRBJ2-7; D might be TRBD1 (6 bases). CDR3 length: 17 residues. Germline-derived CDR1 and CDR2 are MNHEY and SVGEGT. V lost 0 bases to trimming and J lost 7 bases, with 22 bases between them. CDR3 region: CASSYSIRGKLRLEQYF. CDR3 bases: TGTGCCAGCAGTTACTCGATAAGGGGGAAACTACGTCTGGAGCAGTACTTC.

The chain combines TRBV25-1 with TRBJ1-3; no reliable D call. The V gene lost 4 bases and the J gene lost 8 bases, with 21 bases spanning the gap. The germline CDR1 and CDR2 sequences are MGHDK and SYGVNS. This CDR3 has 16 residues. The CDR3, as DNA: TGTGCCAGCAGTGGTGGCGGAGGTTCTATTTTTCACACCATATATTTT. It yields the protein CASSGGGGSIFHTIYF.

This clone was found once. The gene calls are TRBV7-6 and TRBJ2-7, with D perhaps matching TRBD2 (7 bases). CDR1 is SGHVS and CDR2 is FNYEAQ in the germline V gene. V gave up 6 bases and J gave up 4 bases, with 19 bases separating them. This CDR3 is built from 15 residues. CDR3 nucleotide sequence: TGTGCCAGCAGTAGGGGGGGGCAGGGAATTTACGAGCAGTACTTC. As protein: CASSRGGQGIYEQYF.

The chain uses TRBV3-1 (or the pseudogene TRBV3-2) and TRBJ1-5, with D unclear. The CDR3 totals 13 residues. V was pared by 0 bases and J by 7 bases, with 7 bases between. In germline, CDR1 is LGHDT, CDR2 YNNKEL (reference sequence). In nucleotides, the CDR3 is TGTGCCAGCAGCCAAGATCCGATACAGCCCCAGCATTTT. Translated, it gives CASSQDPIQPQHF.

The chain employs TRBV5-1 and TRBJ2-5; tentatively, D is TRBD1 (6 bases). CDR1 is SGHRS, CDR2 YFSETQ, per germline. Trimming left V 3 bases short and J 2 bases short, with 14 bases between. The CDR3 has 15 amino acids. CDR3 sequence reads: CASSSQGLQQETQYF. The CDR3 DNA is TGCGCCAGCAGCTCGCAGGGGTTACAACAAGAGACCCAGTACTTC.

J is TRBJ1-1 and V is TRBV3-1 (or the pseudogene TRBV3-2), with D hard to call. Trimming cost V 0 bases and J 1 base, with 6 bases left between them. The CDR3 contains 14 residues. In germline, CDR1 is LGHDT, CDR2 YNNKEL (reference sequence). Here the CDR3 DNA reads TGTGCCAGCAGCCAAGAGGCTGCGAACACTGAAGCTTTCTTT. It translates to CASSQEAANTEAFF.

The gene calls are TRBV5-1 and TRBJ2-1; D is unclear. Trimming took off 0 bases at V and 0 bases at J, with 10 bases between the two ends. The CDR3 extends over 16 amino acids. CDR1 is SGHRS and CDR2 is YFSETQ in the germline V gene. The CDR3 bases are TGCGCCAGCAGCTTGGCAGGTTCGAGCTCCTACAATGAGCAGTTCTTC. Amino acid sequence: CASSLAGSSSYNEQFF.

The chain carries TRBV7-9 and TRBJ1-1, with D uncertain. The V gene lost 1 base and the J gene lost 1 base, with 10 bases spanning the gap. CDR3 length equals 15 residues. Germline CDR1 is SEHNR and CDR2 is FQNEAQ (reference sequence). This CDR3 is CASSLEGLGNTEAFF. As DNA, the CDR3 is TGTGCCAGCAGCTTAGAGGGCCTGGGGAACACTGAAGCTTTCTTT.